This T cell receptor (beta chain) was found in a study of shared clonotypes between healthy human individuals. On this clone itself: What it recognizes is unknown.

Whole-study findings and limits: Even with large depth, rarefaction showed that sorted-subset sequencing was incomplete. In contrast to clonotypes shared by all four donors, non-shared clonotypes had lower generation probabilities.

Sequenced by immunoSEQ multiplex PCR; TCRdb stores in-frame clones only, minus some. This table has around 2.5 million clones, 80% to 95% appearing once. V dropped 3 bases and J dropped 2; count of bases not matched to a gene: 3. The CDR3 has 14 residues. Germline assignment: CDR1 SGHTA and CDR2 FQGTGA. A CD45RA-negative memory subset and a CD45RA+ naive subset were separated from the CD4+ cells. V and J are TRBV7-3 and TRBJ2-7; 8 bases match TRBD1. Sequencing was carried out using naive CD4+ T cells from PBMCs. Noted subset: CD45RA+ positively selected. This TCR was sampled from a man younger than 30 in good health. Some clones in this sample may be carry-over from other donors' samples. The CDR3 sequence is CASSFGDRPYEQYF. The CDR3 DNA reads as TGTGCCAGCAGCTTTGGGGACAGGCCCTACGAGCAGTACTTC.